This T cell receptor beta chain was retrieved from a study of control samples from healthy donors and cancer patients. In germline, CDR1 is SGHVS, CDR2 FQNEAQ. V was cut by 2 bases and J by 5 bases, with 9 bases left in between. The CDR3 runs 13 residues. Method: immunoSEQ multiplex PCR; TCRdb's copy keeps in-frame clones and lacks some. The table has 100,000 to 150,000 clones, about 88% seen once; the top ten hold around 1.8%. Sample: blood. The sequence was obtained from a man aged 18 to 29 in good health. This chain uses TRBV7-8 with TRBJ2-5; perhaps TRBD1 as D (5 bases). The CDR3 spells CASSLSGLETQYF. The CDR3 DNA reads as TGTGCCAGCAGCTTATCAGGGTTGGAGACCCAGTACTTC.